This T cell receptor (beta chain) appears in the sequencing data of a study of blood T cell repertoires in COVID-19. About the research overall: T cells, B-cell-depleted T cells, or PBMCs provided the cDNA or gDNA that served as material.

This CDR3 has 16 residues. V lost 0 bases to trimming and J lost 2 bases; unmatched junction nucleotides: 2. The germline V gene encodes CDR1 SGHRS and CDR2 YFSETQ. The table came from immunoSEQ multiplex PCR; TCRdb's copy has only in-frame clones and leaves some out. The sample lists 140,000 to 150,000 clones; 80% to 90% were seen once. The sample taken for sequencing was peripheral blood. The origin of this receptor is a human donor with acute or convalescent COVID-19. The donor label of this sample is uncertain. This sequence joins TRBV5-1 and TRBJ2-7; 13 bases align to TRBD2. The DNA for the CDR3 is TGCGCCAGCAGCTTGGGGGGACTAGCGGGAACCTACGAGCAGTACTTC. This encodes CASSLGGLAGTYEQYF.